This TCR beta chain originates from a study of metastatic and nonmetastatic thyroid tumors. About the study: Repertoire comparison spanned blood and tumor or nodule tissue of malignant and benign thyroid patients.

This CDR3 has 13 amino acids. Deletions cut 2 bases from V and 0 bases from J, with 3 bases between. Germline CDR1 is MRHNA and CDR2 is SNTAGT. General study points: Significantly higher TCR beta diversity was reportedly seen in malignant thyroid tumors than benign nodules, in blood and tumor.

No patient received treatment before thyroid surgery. By proportion, this clone is medium-sized. No antigen is known for it. In the authors' workflow: In papillary thyroid cancer, a distant-metastasis classifier was built using CDR3 differences across clinicopathological groups. TCRdb reprocessed the PCR reads via MiXCR. None of the V and J calls come from the authors' own analysis; TCRdb made them. Found here are 45,000 to 50,000 clones, approximately 20% of them singletons; the top ten hold about 3.8%. The J gene is TRBJ2-3, the V gene TRBV6-4, with D uncertain. What was sequenced was blood. This TCR was sampled from a male donor with papillary thyroid cancer or a benign thyroid nodule (not recorded which). Some clones in this sample may be carry-over from other donors' samples. CDR3 region: CASSDGSTDTQYF. CDR3 sequence (DNA): TGTGCCAGCAGTGACGGGAGCACAGATACGCAGTATTTT.